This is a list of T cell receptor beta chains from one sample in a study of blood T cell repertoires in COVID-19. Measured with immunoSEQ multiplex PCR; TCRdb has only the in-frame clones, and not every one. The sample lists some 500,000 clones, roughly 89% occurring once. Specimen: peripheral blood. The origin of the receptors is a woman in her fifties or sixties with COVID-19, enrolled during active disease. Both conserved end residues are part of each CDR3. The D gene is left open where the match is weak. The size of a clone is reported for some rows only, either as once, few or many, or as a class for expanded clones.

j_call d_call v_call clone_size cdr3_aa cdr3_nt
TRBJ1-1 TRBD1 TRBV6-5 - CASSPGQGGTEAFF TGTGCCAGCAGCCCGGGACAGGGTGGAACTGAAGCTTTCTTT
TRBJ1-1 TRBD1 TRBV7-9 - CASSSPGTAMNTEAFF TGTGCCAGCAGTAGTCCCGGGACAGCTATGAACACTGAAGCTTTCTTT
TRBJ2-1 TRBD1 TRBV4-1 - CASSPDRGQHNEQFF TGCGCCAGCAGCCCGGACAGGGGGCAACACAATGAGCAGTTCTTC
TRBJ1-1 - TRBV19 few CASSPPGQRAFF TGTGCCAGTAGTCCCCCGGGACAACGGGCTTTCTTT
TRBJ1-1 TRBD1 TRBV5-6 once CASSRQGGRTEAFF TGTGCCAGCAGCCGACAGGGAGGTCGAACTGAAGCTTTCTTT
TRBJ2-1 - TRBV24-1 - CATSDPDPSYNEQFF TGTGCCACCAGTGATCCCGACCCTAGCTACAATGAGCAGTTCTTC
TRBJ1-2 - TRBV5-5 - CASRPAPDRGYTF TGTGCCAGCAGACCCGCACCCGATCGGGGCTACACCTTC
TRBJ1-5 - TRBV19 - CASSILPPQGGGNQPQHF TGTGCCAGTAGTATTCTCCCCCCACAGGGAGGGGGGAATCAGCCCCAGCATTTT
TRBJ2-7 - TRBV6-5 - CASWGDSHEQYF TGTGCCAGCTGGGGCGATTCGCACGAGCAGTACTTC
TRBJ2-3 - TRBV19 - CASSMTVASPDTQYF TGTGCCAGTAGTATGACCGTAGCTTCTCCGGATACGCAGTATTTT
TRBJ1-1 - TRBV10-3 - CVISLSEPGTEAFF TGTGTCATCAGTCTCTCGGAACCGGGGACTGAAGCTTTCTTT
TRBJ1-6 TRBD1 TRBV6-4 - CASSRDRAEPLHF TGTGCCAGCAGTAGGGACAGGGCTGAACCCCTCCACTTT
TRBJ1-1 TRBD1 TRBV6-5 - CASSQMDRVGAFF TGTGCCAGCAGTCAGATGGACAGGGTGGGTGCTTTCTTT
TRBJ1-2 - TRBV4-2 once CASSQGIIGEGRYGYTF TGTGCCAGCAGCCAAGGCATCATAGGAGAGGGTCGGTATGGCTACACCTTC
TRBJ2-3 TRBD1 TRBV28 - CASRADRGLTDTQYF TGTGCCAGCAGGGCGGACAGGGGGCTTACAGATACGCAGTATTTT
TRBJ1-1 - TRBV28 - CASSSRHSNTEAFF TGTGCCAGCAGTTCACGACATTCGAACACTGAAGCTTTCTTT
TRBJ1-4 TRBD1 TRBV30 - CAWEGQGAGKLFF TGTGCCTGGGAGGGACAGGGGGCAGGAAAACTGTTTTTT
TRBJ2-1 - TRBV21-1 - CASSKAPARLAGIRSNEQFF TGTGCCAGCAGCAAAGCGCCCGCCAGGCTAGCGGGGATAAGAAGCAATGAGCAGTTCTTC
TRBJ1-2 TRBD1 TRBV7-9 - CASSSKDRAEGYTF TGTGCCAGCAGCTCTAAGGACAGGGCAGAGGGCTACACCTTC
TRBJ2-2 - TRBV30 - CAWRFQRYTGELFF TGTGCCTGGAGGTTCCAGCGATACACCGGGGAGCTGTTTTTT
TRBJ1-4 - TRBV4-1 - CASSRSQGTNEKLFF TGCGCCAGCAGCCGTTCACAGGGTACCAATGAAAAACTGTTTTTT
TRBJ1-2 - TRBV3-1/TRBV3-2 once CASSLRGRGANYGYTF TGTGCCAGCAGCCTAAGGGGTCGCGGCGCTAACTATGGCTACACCTTC
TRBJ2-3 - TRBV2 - CARSYIVSTDTQYF TGTGCCAGGTCGTACATTGTGAGCACAGATACGCAGTATTTT
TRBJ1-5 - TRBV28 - CASSLPVGGYSNQPQHF TGTGCCAGCAGTTTGCCCGTGGGGGGTTATAGCAATCAGCCCCAGCATTTT
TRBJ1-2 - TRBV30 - CAWTTHRYGYTF TGTGCCTGGACTACCCATCGCTATGGCTACACCTTC
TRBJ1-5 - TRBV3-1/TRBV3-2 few CASSQEGRNQPQHF TGTGCCAGCAGCCAGGAGGGTCGCAATCAGCCCCAGCATTTT
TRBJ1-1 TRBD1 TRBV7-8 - CASSPGQGSTEAFF TGTGCCAGCAGCCCAGGACAGGGGAGCACTGAAGCTTTCTTT
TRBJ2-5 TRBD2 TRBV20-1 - CSASRTSGVKETQYF TGCAGTGCTAGTAGGACTAGCGGGGTCAAAGAGACCCAGTACTTC
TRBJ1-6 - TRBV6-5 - CASSPGPGEDSPLHF TGTGCCAGCAGTCCCGGACCGGGAGAGGATTCACCCCTCCACTTT
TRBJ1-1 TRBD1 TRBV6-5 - CASSSGQVTEAFF TGTGCCAGCAGTTCGGGACAGGTGACGGAAGCTTTCTTT
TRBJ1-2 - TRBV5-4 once CASSLDGYYGYTF TGTGCCAGCAGCTTGGACGGGTACTATGGCTACACCTTC
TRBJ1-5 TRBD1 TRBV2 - CASSGTGRGQPQHF TGTGCCAGCAGTGGGACAGGGCGAGGTCAGCCCCAGCATTTT
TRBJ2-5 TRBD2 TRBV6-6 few CASSLAGGVETQYF TGTGCCAGCAGCCTAGCGGGGGGGGTTGAGACCCAGTACTTC
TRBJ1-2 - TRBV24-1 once CATSDLSRTGGYTF TGTGCCACCAGTGATTTAAGCAGGACTGGAGGCTACACCTTC
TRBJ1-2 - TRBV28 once CASTLQGNYGYTF TGTGCCAGCACCTTACAGGGAAACTATGGCTACACCTTC
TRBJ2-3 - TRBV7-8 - CASSPRVRLRGTDTQYF TGTGCCAGCAGCCCCCGAGTGAGGTTGAGGGGCACAGATACGCAGTATTTT
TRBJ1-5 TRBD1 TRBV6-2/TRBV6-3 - CASSYSYGTGREFSNQPQHF TGTGCCAGCAGTTACTCCTATGGGACAGGGAGGGAATTTAGCAATCAGCCCCAGCATTTT
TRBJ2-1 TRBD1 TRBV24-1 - CATSRQGGNEQFF TGTGCCACCAGCCGACAGGGCGGCAATGAGCAGTTCTTC
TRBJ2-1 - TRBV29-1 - CSVGTGSHEQFF TGCAGCGTGGGAACAGGGTCCCATGAGCAGTTCTTC
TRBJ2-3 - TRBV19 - CATGQRTSTDTQYF TGTGCCACCGGACAGAGAACTAGCACAGATACGCAGTATTTT
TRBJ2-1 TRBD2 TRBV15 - CATSREAGAAYNEQFF TGTGCCACCAGCAGAGAAGCGGGGGCGGCCTACAATGAGCAGTTCTTC
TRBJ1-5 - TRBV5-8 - CASSLADSRNQPQHF TGTGCCAGCAGCTTGGCGGACAGTCGCAATCAGCCCCAGCATTTT
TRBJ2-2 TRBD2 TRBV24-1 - CATGTSGGGTGELFF TGTGCCACCGGGACTAGCGGGGGCGGTACGGGGGAGCTGTTTTTT
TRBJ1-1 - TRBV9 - CASSVMANTEAFF TGTGCCAGCAGCGTGATGGCGAACACTGAAGCTTTCTTT